Following are 3 T cell receptor beta chains from one sample sequenced in a study of cytomegalovirus exposure and HLA in healthy donors. With 60 Vbeta and 13 Jbeta primers, the PCR was carried out. Sequencing used immunoSEQ multiplex PCR; TCRdb keeps in-frame clones, though not all of them. The sample shows over 110,000 clones, 75% to 80% of them seen only once. The sequencing sample was made of PBMCs. The receptors were gathered from a woman aged 40 to 55 in good health and CMV-seropositive.

The CDR3 sequence: CASSLVWRDNEQFF. The DNA for the CDR3 is TGTGCCAGCAGCTTAGTATGGCGGGACAATGAGCAGTTCTTC. The chain has TRBV7-8 and TRBJ2-1; a weak D match, TRBD2 (5 bases). The length of the CDR3 is 14 residues. The germline V gene has CDR1 SGHVS and CDR2 FQNEAQ. V lost 1 base to trimming and J lost 5 bases, with 9 bases between them.

The gene calls are TRBV19 and TRBJ2-7, with 9 nucleotides matching TRBD1. The length of the CDR3 is 14 residues. Germline loops: CDR1 LNHDA, CDR2 SQIVND (reference sequence). After removal of 7 bases from V and 2 bases from J, the junction contained 6 bases not matched to a gene. CDR3 DNA sequence: TGTGCCAGTACTTCCGGGACAGGGCCCTACGAGCAGTACTTC. This translates into CASTSGTGPYEQYF.

This chain links TRBV6-6 with TRBJ1-5; D is ambiguous. The ends were cut back, 7 bases at V and 7 bases at J, with 14 bases in the middle. CDR3 length: 13 residues. Germline V lookup: CDR1 MNHNY, CDR2 SVGAGI (reference sequence). The CDR3 DNA reads as TGTGCCAGCACCTATTGTGAGATCCAGCCCCAGCATTTT. Translating gives CASTYCEIQPQHF.